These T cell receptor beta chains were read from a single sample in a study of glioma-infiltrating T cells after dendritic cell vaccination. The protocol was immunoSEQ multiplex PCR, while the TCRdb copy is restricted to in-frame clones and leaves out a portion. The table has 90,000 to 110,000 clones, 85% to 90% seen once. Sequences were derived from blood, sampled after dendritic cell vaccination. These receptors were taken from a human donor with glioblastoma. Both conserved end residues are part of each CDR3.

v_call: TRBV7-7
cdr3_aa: CATASLAGRQETQYF

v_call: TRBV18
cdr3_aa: CASSPLETGLSGANVLTF

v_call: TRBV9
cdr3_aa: CASSVAVAGGRETQYF

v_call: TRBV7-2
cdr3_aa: CASSATGRVIYEKLFF

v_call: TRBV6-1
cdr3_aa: CASSWDRRTYEQYF

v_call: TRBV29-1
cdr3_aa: CSARTGDSGANVLTF

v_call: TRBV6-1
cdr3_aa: CASSPDRDLLEQYF

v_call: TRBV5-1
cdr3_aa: CASSTGLSGANVLTF

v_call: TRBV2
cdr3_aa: CASTELGGANQPQHF

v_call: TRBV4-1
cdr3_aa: CASSQVPPVYAFF

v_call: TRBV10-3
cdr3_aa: CAISASGRIYEQYF

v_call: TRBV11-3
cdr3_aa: CASSLAPDPRLNTEAFF

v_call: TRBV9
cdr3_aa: CASSTHSSGANVLTF

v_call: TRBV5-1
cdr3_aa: CASSLRGLAVGGETQYF

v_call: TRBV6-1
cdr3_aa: CASSVTSGSYEQYF

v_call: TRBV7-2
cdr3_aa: CASSPRSYTGELFF

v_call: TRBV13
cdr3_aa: CASSLQSGAGTDTQYF

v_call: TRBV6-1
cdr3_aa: CASSPSVASPLHF

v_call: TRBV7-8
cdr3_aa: CASSHRGSGNTIYF

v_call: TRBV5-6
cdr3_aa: CASSLGAETQYF

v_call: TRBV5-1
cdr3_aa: CASSLDRDGDEQYF

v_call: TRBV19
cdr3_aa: CASSTGTGSNQPQHF

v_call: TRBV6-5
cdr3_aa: CASSYTDSNYGYTF

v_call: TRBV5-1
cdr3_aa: CASSLQALNTEAFF

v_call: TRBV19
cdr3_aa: CASSTTGTEAFF

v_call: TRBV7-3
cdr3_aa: CASSLTSRDWGTDTQYF

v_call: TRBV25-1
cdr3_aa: CASWQGGTIYF

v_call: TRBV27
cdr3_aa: CASAREREPIRDQFF

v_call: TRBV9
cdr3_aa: CASSVRTGGAMDGYTF

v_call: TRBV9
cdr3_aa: CASSSGGQGLGYTF

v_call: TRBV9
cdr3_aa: CASSQGVITGELFF

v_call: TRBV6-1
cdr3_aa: CASSTDRGTGELFF

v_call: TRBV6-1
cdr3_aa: CASSNRAQETQYF

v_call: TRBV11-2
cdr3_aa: CASSLTGQGSETQYF

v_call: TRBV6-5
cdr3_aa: CASRGQAFNYGYTF

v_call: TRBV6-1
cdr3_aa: CASSRSGARQETQYF

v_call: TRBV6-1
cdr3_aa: CASRPDSGGLYEQYF

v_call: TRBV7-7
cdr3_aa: CASSLAQGNTGELFF

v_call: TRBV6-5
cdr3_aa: CASRLAGVRQETQYF

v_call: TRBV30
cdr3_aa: CACPGLASTDTQYF

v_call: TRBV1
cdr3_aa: CTSSPSSGGGTDTQYF

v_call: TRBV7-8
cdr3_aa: CASSQTEGTDTQYF

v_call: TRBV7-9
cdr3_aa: CASKGTGANVLTF

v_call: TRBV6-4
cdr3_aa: CASSAPGLAGVNEQFF

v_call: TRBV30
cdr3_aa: CAWTLAGEYQETQYF

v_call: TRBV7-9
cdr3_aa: CASSSDTHYEQYF

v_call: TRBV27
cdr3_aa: CASSVRQGEQFF

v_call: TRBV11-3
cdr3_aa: CASTRESAGDTEAFF

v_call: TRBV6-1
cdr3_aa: CASSEAKARKTQYF

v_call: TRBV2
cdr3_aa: CASSVLLAGDTQYF

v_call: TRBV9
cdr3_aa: CASSVVGTAYSGANVLTF

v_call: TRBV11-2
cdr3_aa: CASSPSTNTGNNEQFF

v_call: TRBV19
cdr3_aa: CASSIPSQGWGEQFF